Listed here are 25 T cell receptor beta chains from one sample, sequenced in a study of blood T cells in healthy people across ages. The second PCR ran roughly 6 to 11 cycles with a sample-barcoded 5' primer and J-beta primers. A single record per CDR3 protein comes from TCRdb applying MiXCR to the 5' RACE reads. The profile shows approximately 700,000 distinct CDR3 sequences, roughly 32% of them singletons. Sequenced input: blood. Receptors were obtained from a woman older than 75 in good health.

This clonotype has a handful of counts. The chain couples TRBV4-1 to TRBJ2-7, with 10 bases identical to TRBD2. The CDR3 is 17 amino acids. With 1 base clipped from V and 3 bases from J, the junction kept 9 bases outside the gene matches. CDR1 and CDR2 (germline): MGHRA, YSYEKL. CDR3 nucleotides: TGCGCCAGCAGCCAAGCGAGCGGGGGGGCCCGAAGCTACGAGCAGTACTTC. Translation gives CASSQASGGARSYEQYF.

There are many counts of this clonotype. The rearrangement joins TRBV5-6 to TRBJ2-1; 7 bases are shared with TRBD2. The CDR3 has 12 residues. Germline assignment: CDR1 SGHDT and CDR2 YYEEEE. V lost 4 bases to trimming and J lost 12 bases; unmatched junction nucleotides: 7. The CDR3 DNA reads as TGTGCCAGCAGCGCCTTGGGGGGGGGGCAGTTCTTC. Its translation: CASSALGGGQFF.

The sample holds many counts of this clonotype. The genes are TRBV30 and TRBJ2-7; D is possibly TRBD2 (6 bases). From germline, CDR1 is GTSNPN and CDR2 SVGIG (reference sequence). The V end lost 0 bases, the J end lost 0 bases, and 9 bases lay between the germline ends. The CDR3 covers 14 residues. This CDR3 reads CAWSVGGVSYEQYF. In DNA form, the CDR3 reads TGTGCCTGGAGTGTCGGGGGAGTCTCCTACGAGCAGTACTTC.

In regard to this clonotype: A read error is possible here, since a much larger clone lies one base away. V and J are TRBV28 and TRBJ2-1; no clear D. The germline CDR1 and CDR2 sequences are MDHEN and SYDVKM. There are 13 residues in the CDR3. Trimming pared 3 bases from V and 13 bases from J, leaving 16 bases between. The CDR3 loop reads CASSLWSKNIQFF. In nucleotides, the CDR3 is TGTGCCAGCAGTTTGTGGAGTAAAAACATTCAGTTCTTC. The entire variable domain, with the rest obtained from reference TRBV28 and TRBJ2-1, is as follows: DVKVTQSSRYLVKRTGEKVFLECVQDMDHENMFWYRQDPGLGLRLIYFSYDVKMKEKGDIPEGYSVSREKKERFSLILESASTNQTSMYLCASSLWSKNIQFFGPGTRLTVL.

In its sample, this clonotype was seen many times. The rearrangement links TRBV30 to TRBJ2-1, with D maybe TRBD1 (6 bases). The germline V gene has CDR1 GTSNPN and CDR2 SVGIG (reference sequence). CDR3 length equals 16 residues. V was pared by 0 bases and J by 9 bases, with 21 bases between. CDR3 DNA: TGTGCCTGGAGTGTACACCCCGGCACAGGGTTAGGTGAGCAGTTCTTC. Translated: CAWSVHPGTGLGEQFF.

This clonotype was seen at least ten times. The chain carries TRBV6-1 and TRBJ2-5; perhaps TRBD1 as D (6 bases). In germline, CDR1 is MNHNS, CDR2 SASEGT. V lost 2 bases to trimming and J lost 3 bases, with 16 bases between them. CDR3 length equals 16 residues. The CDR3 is CASSEYRNPGEETQYF. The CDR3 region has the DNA TGTGCCAGCAGTGAATACCGAAACCCAGGGGAAGAGACCCAGTACTTC.

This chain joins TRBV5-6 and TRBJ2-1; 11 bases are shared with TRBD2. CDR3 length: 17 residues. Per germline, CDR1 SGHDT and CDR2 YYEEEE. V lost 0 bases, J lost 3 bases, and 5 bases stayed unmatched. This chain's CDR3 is CASSLGVAGGGYNEQFF. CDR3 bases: TGTGCCAGCAGCTTGGGGGTAGCGGGGGGGGGCTACAATGAGCAGTTCTTC.

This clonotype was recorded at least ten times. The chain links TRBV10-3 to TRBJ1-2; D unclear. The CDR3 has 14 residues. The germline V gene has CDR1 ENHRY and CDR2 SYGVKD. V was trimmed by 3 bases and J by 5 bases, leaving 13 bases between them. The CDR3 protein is CAISDLGRRYGYTF. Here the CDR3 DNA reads TGTGCCATCAGTGATTTGGGCAGGCGGTATGGCTACACCTTC.

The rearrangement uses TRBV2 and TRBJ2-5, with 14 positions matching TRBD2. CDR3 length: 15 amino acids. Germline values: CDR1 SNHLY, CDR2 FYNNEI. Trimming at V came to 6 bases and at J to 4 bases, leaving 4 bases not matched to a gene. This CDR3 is CASRVGLAGGETQYF. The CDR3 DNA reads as TGTGCCAGCAGAGTTGGACTAGCGGGGGGAGAGACCCAGTACTTC.

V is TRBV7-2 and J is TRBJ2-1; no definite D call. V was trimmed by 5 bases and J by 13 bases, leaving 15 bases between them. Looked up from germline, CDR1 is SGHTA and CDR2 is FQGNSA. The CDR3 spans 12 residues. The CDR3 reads CASSRVKESQFF. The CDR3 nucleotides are TGTGCCAGCAGCCGGGTGAAAGAGTCCCAGTTCTTC. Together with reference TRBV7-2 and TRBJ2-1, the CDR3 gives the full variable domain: GAGVSQSPSNKVTEKGKDVELRCDPISGHTALYWYRQSLGQGLEFLIYFQGNSAPDKSGLPSDRFSAERTGGSVSTLTIQRTQQEDSAVYLCASSRVKESQFFGPGTRLTVL.

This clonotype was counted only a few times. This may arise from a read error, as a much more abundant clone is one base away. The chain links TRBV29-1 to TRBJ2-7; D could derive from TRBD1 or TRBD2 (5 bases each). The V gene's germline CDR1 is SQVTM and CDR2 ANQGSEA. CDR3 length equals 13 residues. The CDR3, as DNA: TGCAGCGTTGAAGGGGGGAGCTCCTGCGAGCAGTACTTC. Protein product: CSVEGGSSCEQYF.

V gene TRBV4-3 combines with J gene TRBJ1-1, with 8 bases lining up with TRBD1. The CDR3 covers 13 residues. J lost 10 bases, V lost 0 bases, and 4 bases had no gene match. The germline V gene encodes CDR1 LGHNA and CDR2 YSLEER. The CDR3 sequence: CASSQDDRGRAFF. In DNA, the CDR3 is TGCGCCAGCAGCCAAGATGACAGGGGTAGAGCTTTCTTT.

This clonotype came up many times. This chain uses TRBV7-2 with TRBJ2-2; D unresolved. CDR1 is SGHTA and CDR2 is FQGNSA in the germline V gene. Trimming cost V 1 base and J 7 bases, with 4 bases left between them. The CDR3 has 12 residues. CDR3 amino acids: CASSLGVGELFF. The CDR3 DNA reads TGTGCCAGCAGCTTAGGGGTCGGGGAGCTGTTTTTT.

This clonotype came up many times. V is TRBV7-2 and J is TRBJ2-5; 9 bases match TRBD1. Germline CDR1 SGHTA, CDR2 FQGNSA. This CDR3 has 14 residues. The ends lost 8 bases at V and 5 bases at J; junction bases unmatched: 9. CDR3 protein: CASDRGLGSETQYF. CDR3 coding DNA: TGTGCCAGCGACAGGGGGTTGGGTTCGGAGACCCAGTACTTC.

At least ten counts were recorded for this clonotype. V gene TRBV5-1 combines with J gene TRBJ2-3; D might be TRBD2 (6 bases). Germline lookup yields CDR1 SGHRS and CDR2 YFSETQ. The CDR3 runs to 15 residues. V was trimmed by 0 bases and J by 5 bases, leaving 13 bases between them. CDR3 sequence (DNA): TGCGCCAGCAGCTTGGCGCGGCGGGATCAAGATACGCAGTATTTT. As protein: CASSLARRDQDTQYF.

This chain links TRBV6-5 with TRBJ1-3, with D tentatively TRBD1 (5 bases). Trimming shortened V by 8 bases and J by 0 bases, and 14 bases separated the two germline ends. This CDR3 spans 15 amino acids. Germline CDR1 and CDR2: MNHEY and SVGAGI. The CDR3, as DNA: TGTGCCAGCGGGGGAAGGTCACTCTCTGGAAACACCATATATTTT. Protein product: CASGGRSLSGNTIYF.

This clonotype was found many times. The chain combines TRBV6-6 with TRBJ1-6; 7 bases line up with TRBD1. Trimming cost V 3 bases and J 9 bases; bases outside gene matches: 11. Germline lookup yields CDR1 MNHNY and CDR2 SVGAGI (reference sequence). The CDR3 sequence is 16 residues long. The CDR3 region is CASSYSRGPLGSPLHF. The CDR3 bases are TGTGCCAGCAGTTATTCGAGGGGGCCTTTAGGTTCACCCCTCCACTTT.

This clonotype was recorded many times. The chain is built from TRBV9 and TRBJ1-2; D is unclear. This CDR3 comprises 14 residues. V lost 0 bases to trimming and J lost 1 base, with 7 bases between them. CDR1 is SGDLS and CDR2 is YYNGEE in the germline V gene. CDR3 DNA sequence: TGTGCCAGCAGCGTAGAGACCGATAACTATGGCTACACCTTC. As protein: CASSVETDNYGYTF.

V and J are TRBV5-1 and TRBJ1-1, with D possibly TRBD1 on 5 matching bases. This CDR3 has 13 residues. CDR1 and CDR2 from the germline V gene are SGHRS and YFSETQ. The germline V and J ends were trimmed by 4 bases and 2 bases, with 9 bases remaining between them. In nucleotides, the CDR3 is TGCGCCAGCAGCCGGGGGTTCAACACTGAAGCTTTCTTT. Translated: CASSRGFNTEAFF.

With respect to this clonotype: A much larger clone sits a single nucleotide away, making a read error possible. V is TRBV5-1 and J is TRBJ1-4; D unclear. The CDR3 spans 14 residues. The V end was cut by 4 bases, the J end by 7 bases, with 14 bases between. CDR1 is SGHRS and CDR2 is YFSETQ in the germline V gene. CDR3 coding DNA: TGCGCCAGCAGCGCAGGCCTTGGAAGTGAAAAACTGTTTTTT. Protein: CASSAGLGSEKLFF.

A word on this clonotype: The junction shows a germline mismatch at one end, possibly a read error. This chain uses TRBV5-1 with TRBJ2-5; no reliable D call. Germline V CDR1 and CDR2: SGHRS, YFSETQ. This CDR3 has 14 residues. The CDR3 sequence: CAGSLADPGETQYF. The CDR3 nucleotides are TGCGCCGGCAGCTTGGCTGACCCGGGAGAGACCCAGTACTTC.

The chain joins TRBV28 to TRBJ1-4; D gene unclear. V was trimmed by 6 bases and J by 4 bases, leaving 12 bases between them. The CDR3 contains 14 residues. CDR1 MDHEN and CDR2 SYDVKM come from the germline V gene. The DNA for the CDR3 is TGTGCCAGCAGAGGTGCGGGGAGTAATGAAAAACTGTTTTTT. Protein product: CASRGAGSNEKLFF. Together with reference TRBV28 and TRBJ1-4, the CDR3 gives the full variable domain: DVKVTQSSRYLVKRTGEKVFLECVQDMDHENMFWYRQDPGLGLRLIYFSYDVKMKEKGDIPEGYSVSREKKERFSLILESASTNQTSMYLCASRGAGSNEKLFFGSGTQLSVL.

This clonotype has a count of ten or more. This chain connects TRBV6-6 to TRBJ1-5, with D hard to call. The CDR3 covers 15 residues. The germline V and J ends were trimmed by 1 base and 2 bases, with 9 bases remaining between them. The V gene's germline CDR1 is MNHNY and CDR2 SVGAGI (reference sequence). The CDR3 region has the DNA TGTGCCAGCAGTTACTTCGGAGAGGGCAATCAGCCCCAGCATTTT. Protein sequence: CASSYFGEGNQPQHF.

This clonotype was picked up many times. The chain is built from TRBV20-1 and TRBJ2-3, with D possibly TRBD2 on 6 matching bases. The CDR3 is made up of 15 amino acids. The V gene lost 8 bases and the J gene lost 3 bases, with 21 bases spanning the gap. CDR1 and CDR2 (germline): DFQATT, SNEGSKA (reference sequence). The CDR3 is CSSGGAAIGTDTQYF. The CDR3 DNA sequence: TGCAGTTCTGGCGGGGCGGCCATCGGGACAGATACGCAGTATTTT.

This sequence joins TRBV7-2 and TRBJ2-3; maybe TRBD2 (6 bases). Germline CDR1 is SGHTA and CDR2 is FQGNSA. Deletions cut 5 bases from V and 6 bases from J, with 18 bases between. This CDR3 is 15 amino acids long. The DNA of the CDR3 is TGTGCCAGCAGCCCACCGGGACTGCCAGGGGATACGCAGTATTTT. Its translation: CASSPPGLPGDTQYF.